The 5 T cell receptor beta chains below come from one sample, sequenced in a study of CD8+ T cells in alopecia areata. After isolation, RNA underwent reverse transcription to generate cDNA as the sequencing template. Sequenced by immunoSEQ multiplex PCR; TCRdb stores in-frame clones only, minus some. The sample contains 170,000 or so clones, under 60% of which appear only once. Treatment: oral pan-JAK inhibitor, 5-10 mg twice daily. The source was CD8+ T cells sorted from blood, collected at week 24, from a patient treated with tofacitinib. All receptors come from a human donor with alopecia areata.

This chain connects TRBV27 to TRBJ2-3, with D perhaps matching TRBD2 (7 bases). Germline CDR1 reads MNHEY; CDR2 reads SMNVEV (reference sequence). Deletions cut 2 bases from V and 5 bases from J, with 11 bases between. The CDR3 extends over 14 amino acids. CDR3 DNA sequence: TGTGCCAGCAGTTTACGGGGGGCGTTAGATACGCAGTATTTT. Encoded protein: CASSLRGALDTQYF.

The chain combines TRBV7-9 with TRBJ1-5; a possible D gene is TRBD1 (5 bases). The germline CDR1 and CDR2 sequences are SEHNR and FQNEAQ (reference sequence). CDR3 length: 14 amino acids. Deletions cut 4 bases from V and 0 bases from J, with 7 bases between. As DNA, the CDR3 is TGTGCCAGCAGCTCGACAGATAGCAATCAGCCCCAGCATTTT. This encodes CASSSTDSNQPQHF.

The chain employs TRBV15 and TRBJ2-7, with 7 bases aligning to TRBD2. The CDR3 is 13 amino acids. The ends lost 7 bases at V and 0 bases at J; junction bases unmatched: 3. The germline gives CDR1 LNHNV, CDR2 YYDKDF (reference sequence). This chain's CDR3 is CATTAGHSYEQYF. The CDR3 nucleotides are TGTGCCACCACAGCGGGGCACTCCTACGAGCAGTACTTC.

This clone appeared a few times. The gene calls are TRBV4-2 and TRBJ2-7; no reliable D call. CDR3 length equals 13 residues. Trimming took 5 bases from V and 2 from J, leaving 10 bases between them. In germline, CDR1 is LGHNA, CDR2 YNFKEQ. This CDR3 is CASSFGETYEQYF. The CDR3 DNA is TGTGCCAGCAGCTTTGGGGAAACCTACGAGCAGTACTTC.

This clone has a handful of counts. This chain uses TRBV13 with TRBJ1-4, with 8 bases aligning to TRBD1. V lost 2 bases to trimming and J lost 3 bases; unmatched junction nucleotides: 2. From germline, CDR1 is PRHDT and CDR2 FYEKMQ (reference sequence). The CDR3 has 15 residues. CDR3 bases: TGTGCCAGCAGCTTATCCAGGGGGCCTAATGAAAAACTGTTTTTT. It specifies CASSLSRGPNEKLFF.